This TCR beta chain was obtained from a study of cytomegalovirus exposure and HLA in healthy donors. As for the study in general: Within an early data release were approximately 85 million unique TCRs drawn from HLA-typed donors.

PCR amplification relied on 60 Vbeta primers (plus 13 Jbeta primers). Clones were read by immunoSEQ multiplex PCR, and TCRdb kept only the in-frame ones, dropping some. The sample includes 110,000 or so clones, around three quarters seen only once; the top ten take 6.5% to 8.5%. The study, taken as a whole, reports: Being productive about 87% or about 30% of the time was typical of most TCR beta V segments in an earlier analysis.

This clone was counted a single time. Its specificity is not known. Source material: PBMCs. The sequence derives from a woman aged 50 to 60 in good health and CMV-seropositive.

CDR3 bases: TGCGCCAGCACGAAGGGCCAGGGAGGGACAGATACGCAGTATTTT. It is translated as CASTKGQGGTDTQYF. The gene calls are TRBV5-1 and TRBJ2-3, with 7 bases lining up with TRBD2. In germline, CDR1 is SGHRS, CDR2 YFSETQ. The CDR3 is 15 residues long. The ends lost 6 bases at V and 3 bases at J; junction bases unmatched: 10.